The sequence of this T cell receptor (beta chain) was determined in a study of identical twins. General study results and limits: Within monozygotic twins, out-of-frame TCR alpha sharing was underestimated by the models. Insertions were reduced in abundant cord blood beta clonotypes but not in memory repertoires.

Unmatched junction bases numbered 7, after V lost 6 bases and J lost 4 bases. CDR1 and CDR2 (germline): LGHDT, YNNKEL (reference sequence). The CDR3 contains 15 residues. TCRdb re-derived calls from the 5' RACE reads in MiXCR, one entry per CDR3 protein. The data contain approximately 500,000 distinct CDR3 sequences, more than 20% of them singletons. On this clonotype itself: The antigen remains undetermined.

The same sample was also studied in work on T cells expressing NK-cell markers. As reported in that work: From sorted CD3+CD56+NKG2C+, CD3+CD56+NKG2C- and CD3+CD56-NKG2C+ T cells came the TCR beta repertoires. Among four donors, these clonotypes also ranked first in the CD3+CD56-NKG2C+ fraction.

The material sequenced was CD4+ T cells sorted from blood. This TCR came from a woman under 30 in good health. The genes are TRBV3-1 and TRBJ2-2; TRBD2 matches at 8 bases. CDR3 nucleotides: TGTGCCAGCAGTCGGACTAGCTCCGTCACCGGGGAGCTGTTTTTT. The encoded protein is CASSRTSSVTGELFF.